A single sample is the source of the 20 T cell receptor beta chains below, sequenced in a study of blood T cell repertoires in COVID-19. The method was immunoSEQ multiplex PCR; TCRdb's version includes in-frame clones alone and lacks a portion of them. The data hold some 220,000 clones, with 75% to 85% observed a single time. Sequenced: peripheral blood. Receptors originate from a human donor in a cohort sampled during active COVID-19.

This clone was seen a single time. This rearrangement joins TRBV5-1 to TRBJ1-1, with D possibly TRBD1 on 5 matching bases. Between the trimmed V and J ends, which lost 1 base and 0 bases, there was a span of 10 bases. The CDR3 extends over 15 amino acids. In germline, CDR1 is SGHRS, CDR2 YFSETQ. CDR3 sequence: CASSLHPGMNTEAFF. The CDR3 nucleotides are TGCGCCAGCAGCTTGCACCCAGGGATGAACACTGAAGCTTTCTTT.

The chain couples TRBV6-5 to TRBJ1-2, with a weak D call TRBD1 (5 bases). Trimming took 5 bases from V and 3 from J, leaving 13 bases between them. The CDR3 is 14 residues long. Germline V gene lookup returns CDR1 MNHEY and CDR2 SVGAGI. CDR3 sequence (DNA): TGTGCCAGCAGTAATGGGGGGACGGACTATGGCTACACCTTC. Translated, it gives CASSNGGTDYGYTF.

The chain recombines TRBV9 with TRBJ1-1; weak D call: TRBD1 (5 bases). Trimming stripped 5 bases from V and 1 base from J, with 12 bases between. The V gene's germline CDR1 is SGDLS and CDR2 YYNGEE. The CDR3 runs 14 residues. The CDR3 DNA reads as TGTGCCAGCAGGCGGACAACCTCGAACACTGAAGCTTTCTTT. Amino acids: CASRRTTSNTEAFF.

V and J are TRBV27 and TRBJ2-5; 11 bases are shared with TRBD2. V shed 5 bases and J 1 base; nucleotides not matched to a gene: 6. This CDR3 has 16 residues. Germline lookup yields CDR1 MNHEY and CDR2 SMNVEV (reference sequence). CDR3 amino acids: CASSQGLAAIQETQYF. The CDR3 nucleotides read TGTGCCAGCAGTCAGGGACTAGCGGCCATCCAAGAGACCCAGTACTTC.

The rearrangement joins TRBV6-5 to TRBJ1-4, with a tentative D call TRBD1 (6 bases). The V end was cut by 6 bases, the J end by 14 bases, with 19 bases between. The germline V gene has CDR1 MNHEY and CDR2 SVGAGI. CDR3 length: 13 residues. The CDR3 nucleotides are TGTGCCAGCAGAGGTGACAGACCGGGGGGCCTGTTTTTT. It translates to CASRGDRPGGLFF.

This chain links TRBV11-3 with TRBJ2-3, with a weak D call TRBD1 (6 bases). This CDR3 contains 13 residues. Germline V gives CDR1 SGHNT, CDR2 YENEEA. Between the trimmed V and J ends, which lost 2 bases and 6 bases, there was a span of 9 bases. This CDR3 reads CASSLLQGDTQYF. As DNA, the CDR3 is TGTGCCAGCAGCTTACTACAGGGTGATACGCAGTATTTT.

The count of this clone is one. The gene calls are TRBV4-3 and TRBJ1-4, with 9 nucleotides matching TRBD1. The V and J ends lost 1 base and 8 bases, in that order; junction bases with no gene match: 2. The CDR3 extends over 14 amino acids. Germline lookup yields CDR1 LGHNA and CDR2 YSLEER. CDR3 sequence reads: CASSQGGTGEKLFF. Written as DNA, the CDR3 is TGCGCCAGCAGCCAAGGGGGGACAGGGGAAAAACTGTTTTTT.

The chain links TRBV5-1 to TRBJ2-3; D is unresolved. The ends were cut back, 0 bases at V and 3 bases at J, with 8 bases in the middle. Per germline, CDR1 SGHRS and CDR2 YFSETQ. This CDR3 region has 14 residues. The DNA of the CDR3 is TGCGCCAGCAGCTTGGAGCGTGCTACAGATACGCAGTATTTT. It encodes CASSLERATDTQYF.

The genes are TRBV24-1 and TRBJ1-2, with TRBD1 as a possible D gene (5 bases). Per germline, CDR1 KGHDR and CDR2 SFDVKD. Between the trimmed V and J ends, which lost 4 bases and 3 bases, there was a span of 11 bases. The CDR3 loop spans 14 amino acids. This chain's CDR3 is CATSDRALDYGYTF. The CDR3 nucleotides are TGTGCCACCAGTGACAGGGCTCTAGACTATGGCTACACCTTC.

This clone has only a few counts. The rearrangement links TRBV19 to TRBJ1-6, with D perhaps TRBD1 (5 bases). The CDR3 has 15 residues. Germline values: CDR1 LNHDA, CDR2 SQIVND (reference sequence). With 11 bases removed from V and 7 bases from J, the gap between germline ends came to 21 bases. The CDR3 sequence: CASSYGGVGNSPLHF. CDR3 sequence (DNA): TGTGCCTCTTCCTATGGGGGGGTTGGAAATTCACCCCTCCACTTT.

CDR3 coding DNA: TGTGCCAGCAGCGCCTCCCGACAGCTCCAAGAGACCCAGTACTTC. Its translation: CASSASRQLQETQYF. The V call is TRBV7-6, the J call TRBJ2-5, with D possibly being TRBD1 (5 bases). The CDR3 is 15 residues long. The germline gives CDR1 SGHVS, CDR2 FNYEAQ. V lost 5 bases, J lost 1 base, and 14 bases lay in between.

The rearrangement uses TRBV5-1 and TRBJ1-1; D is ambiguous. The CDR3 spans 15 residues. Trimming left V 0 bases short and J 3 bases short, with 12 bases between. Germline V gene sequence: CDR1 SGHRS, CDR2 YFSETQ. The CDR3 here is CASSLEAAMDTEAFF. In DNA form, the CDR3 reads TGCGCCAGCAGCTTGGAAGCGGCGATGGACACTGAAGCTTTCTTT.

The V call is TRBV2, the J call TRBJ1-4; possible D gene TRBD1, 6 bases. The V and J ends lost 5 bases and 4 bases respectively, with 8 bases between them. This CDR3 spans 13 amino acids. Germline lookup yields CDR1 SNHLY and CDR2 FYNNEI. This CDR3 is CASSRGFNEKLFF. The CDR3 bases are TGTGCCAGCAGTAGGGGGTTTAATGAAAAACTGTTTTTT.

V usage is TRBV9 and J usage is TRBJ2-1; 10 bases match TRBD1. The CDR3 has 14 residues. Germline CDR1 reads SGDLS; CDR2 reads YYNGEE. V trimming: 2 bases; J trimming: 6 bases; junction bases outside the gene matches: 2. The DNA of the CDR3 is TGTGCCAGCAGCGTTCGGGACAGGGGCAATGAGCAGTTCTTC. Translated: CASSVRDRGNEQFF.

The V call is TRBV6-5, the J call TRBJ1-2; 8 positions agree with TRBD1. This CDR3 has 14 amino acids. Germline values: CDR1 MNHEY, CDR2 SVGAGI. V lost 6 bases, J lost 2 bases, and 5 bases stayed unmatched. The CDR3 DNA is TGTGCCAGCAGCCCGGGACAGGTGAACTATGGCTACACCTTC. Residues: CASSPGQVNYGYTF.

This chain connects TRBV5-1 to TRBJ1-6, with D unresolved. Germline V gives CDR1 SGHRS, CDR2 YFSETQ. The CDR3 spans 14 residues. V was clipped by 4 bases and J by 7 bases, with 12 bases between them. The CDR3 DNA follows: TGCGCCAGCAGCCATTGGAACAGAAATTCACCCCTCCACTTT. Its protein is CASSHWNRNSPLHF. The whole variable domain, remainder taken from reference TRBV5-1 and TRBJ1-6, is KAGVTQTPRYLIKTRGQQVTLSCSPISGHRSVSWYQQTPGQGLQFLFEYFSETQRNKGNFPGRFSGRQFSNSRSEMNVSTLELGDSALYLCASSHWNRNSPLHFGNGTRLTVT.

V and J are TRBV12-3 or TRBV12-4 and TRBJ1-1; D gene unclear. V was cut by 3 bases and J by 0 bases, with 5 bases left in between. This CDR3 contains 13 residues. This CDR3 reads CASSFPVNTEAFF. The CDR3 DNA reads as TGTGCCAGCAGTTTCCCCGTGAACACTGAAGCTTTCTTT.

CDR3 residues: CASSPTTGTEPSPLHF. CDR3 coding DNA: TGTGCCAGCAGCCCAACTACCGGGACAGAGCCTTCACCCCTCCACTTT. The chain has TRBV9 and TRBJ1-6; the match to TRBD1 covers 7 bases. The CDR3 is made up of 16 amino acids. Trimming cost V 4 bases and J 9 bases; bases outside gene matches: 13. Germline V CDR1 and CDR2: SGDLS, YYNGEE.

V usage is TRBV4-2 and J usage is TRBJ2-3; 12 nucleotides agree with TRBD1. Trimming at V came to 0 bases and at J to 5 bases, leaving 3 bases not matched to a gene. The CDR3 is 16 residues long. Germline V lookup: CDR1 LGHNA, CDR2 YNFKEQ. CDR3 nucleotide sequence: TGTGCCAGCAGCCAAGACGGGACAGGGGGCCTAGATACGCAGTATTTT. Its translation is CASSQDGTGGLDTQYF.

The chain has TRBV4-3 and TRBJ2-5, with no clear D. The CDR3 totals 15 residues. V lost 0 bases and J 1 base, leaving 9 bases between the germline ends. The V gene's germline CDR1 is LGHNA and CDR2 YSLEER. In DNA, the CDR3 is TGCGCCAGCAGCCAAGATCCTAACAGCCAAGAGACCCAGTACTTC. Translated: CASSQDPNSQETQYF.